This T cell receptor (beta chain) came from a study of CD8+CD57+ T cells in acquired aplastic anemia. The wider study: The study obtained an average of roughly 3 ug of DNA from sorted CD4+ and CD8+ cells. Study-wide results and caveats: The number of CD8+ CDR3 sequences shared by patients and controls was 25 to 35.

In patients chosen for sequencing, flow cytometry had shown CD8+CD57+ cell expansion. Everyone among the patients had severe acquired aplastic anemia. This clonotype was found many times. Its antigen is still unknown. TCR beta VDJ and CDR3 profiles were obtained from a genomic DNA template. TCRdb reanalysed the reads using MiXCR and keeps one entry per CDR3 protein. The repertoire includes just over 450,000 distinct CDR3 sequences, more than 25% of them detected once, and about 0.8% sits in the top ten. Germline V gives CDR1 LNHNV, CDR2 YYDKDF (reference sequence). The CDR3 consists of 13 residues. V was shortened by 1 base and J by 5 bases, with 8 bases between the two germline ends.

This rearrangement joins TRBV15 to TRBJ2-5; D may be TRBD2 (5 bases). The source of this sequence is a human donor with aplastic anemia. Sequences were obtained from sorted CD4+, CD8+, or CD8+CD57+ T cells (not recorded which) from PBMCs. The chain's CDR3 is CATSRGGFETQYF. The CDR3 bases are TGTGCCACCAGCAGAGGAGGGTTTGAGACCCAGTACTTC.